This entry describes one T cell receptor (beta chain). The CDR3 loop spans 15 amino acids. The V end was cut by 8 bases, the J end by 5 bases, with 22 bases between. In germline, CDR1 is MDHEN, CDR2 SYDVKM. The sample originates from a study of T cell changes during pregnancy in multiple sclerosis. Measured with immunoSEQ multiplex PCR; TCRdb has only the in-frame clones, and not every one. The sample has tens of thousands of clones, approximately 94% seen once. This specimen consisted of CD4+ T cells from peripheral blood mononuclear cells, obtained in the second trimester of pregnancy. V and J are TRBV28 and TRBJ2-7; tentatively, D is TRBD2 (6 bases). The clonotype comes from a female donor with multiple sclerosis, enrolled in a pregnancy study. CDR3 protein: CASRPPGAPPDEQYF. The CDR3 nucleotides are TGTGCCAGCCGTCCTCCGGGAGCACCCCCCGACGAGCAGTACTTC.